This TCR beta chain was recorded in a study of blood T cell repertoires in COVID-19 (dated by TCRdb to the early 2020s). Study-level background: The collaborator samples originated in the United States, Italy and Spain and spanned the acute and convalescent phases of COVID-19. The material from the prospective study consisted of cDNA or gDNA derived from T cells, B-cell-depleted T cells, or PBMCs. Subjects who had been exposed to COVID-19, were actively infected with it, or had recovered from it provided the deeply sampled blood TCRbeta repertoires that made up the dataset. A freely available public database, intended as a resource for researchers studying the immune response to SARS-CoV-2, is where the repertoires were released. Samples were obtained from the ongoing ImmuneRACE study (first 160 participants) and from approximately 1,200 subjects provided by 6 global collaborators. Nearly every sample came with metadata listing a de-identified subject ID, COVID-19 status, age in years and sex. Where available, HLA class I and class II types were taken from metadata supplied by the sample provider and were not determined by assay-based typing. Points the paper makes about the study in general: The amount of clinical and demographic metadata varied by source and participant and was provided uncurated.

With respect to this clone: Its antigen is currently not known. Base qualities are missing; no much larger clone stands one base away.

TCRbeta CDR3 regions were amplified from genomic DNA by means of the immunoSEQ Assay, a bias-controlled multiplex PCR. The source study handled its data this way. Nucleated cell counts per sample were estimated from amplification of reference gene primers within the assay. To quantify the absolute abundance of each unique TCRbeta CDR3 rearrangement, sequence reads were collapsed and filtered. Productive Simpson clonality was computed per sample as the square root of Simpson's diversity index over productive rearrangements. TCRdb holds this immuneACCESS table with in-frame rearrangements only. Some clones are missing; in checked studies, unresolved V genes explain under half, and the rest has no known cause. D and trimming come from the DNA, and the V and J calls and clone size come from that table. Here the sample has 130,000 to 150,000 clones; roughly 84% occur a single time. The ten most abundant clones make up roughly a tenth of the sample.

Each collaborating institution followed its own protocols to collect whole blood in K2EDTA tubes. Collaborator samples were shipped for TCRbeta analysis as frozen whole blood, isolated PBMCs, or DNA extracted from either sample type. The specimen was peripheral blood. This sequence originates from a man aged 55 to 70 with active or convalescent COVID-19.

DNA sequence: TGTGCCAGCAGTGAGACAGGCACTTCCATCCATGGGGGCTACACCTTC. It encodes CASSETGTSIHGGYTF. The chain is encoded by TRBV25-1 joined to TRBJ1-2; 6 matching bases give a weak D call of TRBD1. The CDR3 sequence holds 16 residues, the cysteine and phenylalanine included. The entry retains the CDR3 DNA only, 48 bases that are in frame from base 1. Trimming at the junction amounts to 3 bases on V and 8 bases on J, and the germline ends lie 22 bases apart. Via the germline V gene, CDR1 is MGHDK and CDR2 SYGVNS.